A selection of T cell receptor beta chains follows, all from one sample in a study of T cell changes during pregnancy in multiple sclerosis. Here immunoSEQ multiplex PCR was the method, and the copy in TCRdb shows in-frame clones only, minus some. The sample yields around 50,000 clones, about 92% seen once. This specimen was CD4+ T cells from peripheral blood mononuclear cells, taken in the second trimester of pregnancy. Receptor source: a female donor with multiple sclerosis, enrolled in a pregnancy study. Each CDR3 is given with its conserved first and last residue. The order of the fields is D gene, V gene, clone size, J gene, CDR3 DNA, CDR3 protein. The D gene is left open where the match is weak. Part of the rows lack a size; the others show once, few, many or a class for expanded clones.

D: NA; V: TRBV15; size: NA; J: TRBJ2-1; DNA: TGTGCCACCAGCAGAGATCTCGGGGGTCACAATGAGCAGTTCTTC; CDR3: CATSRDLGGHNEQFF
D: TRBD1; V: TRBV6-5; size: NA; J: TRBJ2-1; DNA: TGTGCCAGCATCGGACAGGGGACCTTCTACAATGAGCAGTTCTTC; CDR3: CASIGQGTFYNEQFF
D: TRBD2; V: TRBV7-6; size: NA; J: TRBJ2-7; DNA: TGTGCCAGCAGCTTAGCTAGCGGGAGGAATCTCTTCTACGAGCAGTACTTC; CDR3: CASSLASGRNLFYEQYF
D: NA; V: TRBV7-2; size: NA; J: TRBJ1-4; DNA: TGTGCCAGCAGCTTAGCCGCTAATGAAAAACTGTTTTTT; CDR3: CASSLAANEKLFF
D: TRBD2; V: TRBV5-4; size: NA; J: TRBJ2-1; DNA: TGTGCCAGCAGCAATGTGACTAGCGGGAGAGGAGGTGAGCAGTTCTTC; CDR3: CASSNVTSGRGGEQFF
D: TRBD2; V: TRBV30; size: NA; J: TRBJ2-2; DNA: TGTGCCTGGAGAAGCGGGGGGGACACCGGGGAGCTGTTTTTT; CDR3: CAWRSGGDTGELFF
D: NA; V: TRBV30; size: NA; J: TRBJ1-5; DNA: TGTGCCTGGGGATCGGGGGATTATCAGCCCCAGCATTTT; CDR3: CAWGSGDYQPQHF
D: TRBD1; V: TRBV7-2; size: NA; J: TRBJ2-3; DNA: TGTGCCAGCACCCCGAGGGGACAGGGTTTGAATACGCAGTATTTT; CDR3: CASTPRGQGLNTQYF
D: NA; V: TRBV6-5; size: NA; J: TRBJ1-1; DNA: TGTGCCAGCAGCCAGAGGAGAGTACTTAACACTGAAGCTTTCTTT; CDR3: CASSQRRVLNTEAFF
D: NA; V: TRBV28; size: once; J: TRBJ2-3; DNA: TGTGCCAGCGTTTCTAGCACAGATACGCAGTATTTT; CDR3: CASVSSTDTQYF
D: TRBD2; V: TRBV5-1; size: NA; J: TRBJ2-5; DNA: TGCGCCAGCAGCTTGGTTGTCAGCGGGGGCCAAGAGACCCAGTACTTC; CDR3: CASSLVVSGGQETQYF
D: NA; V: TRBV6-1; size: NA; J: TRBJ1-1; DNA: TGTGCCAGCAAAGGGGTAGCGGTGTTCACTGAAGCTTTCTTT; CDR3: CASKGVAVFTEAFF
D: TRBD1; V: TRBV19; size: NA; J: TRBJ2-7; DNA: TGTGCCAGTAGTGTACAGGGGAACTCCTACGAGCAGTACTTC; CDR3: CASSVQGNSYEQYF
D: TRBD2; V: TRBV5-1; size: NA; J: TRBJ2-3; DNA: TGCGCCAGCAGCTGGAGCGGGGGGAGCACAGATACGCAGTATTTT; CDR3: CASSWSGGSTDTQYF
D: TRBD1; V: TRBV29-1; size: NA; J: TRBJ2-3; DNA: TGCAGCGTTGAAGATACCGGGACAGAGGACACAGATACGCAGTATTTT; CDR3: CSVEDTGTEDTDTQYF
D: NA; V: TRBV19; size: NA; J: TRBJ2-4; DNA: TGTGCCAGTAGTATTGACTTAGTACTTCAAAACATTCAGTACTTC; CDR3: CASSIDLVLQNIQYF
D: NA; V: TRBV21-1; size: NA; J: TRBJ1-1; DNA: TGTGCCAGCACCCGGACAGGGTCCGAAGCTTTCTTT; CDR3: CASTRTGSEAFF
D: TRBD2; V: TRBV7-3; size: NA; J: TRBJ2-5; DNA: TGTGCCAGCAGTCTCATCAGGGGGACTAGCGGGGCGATAGAAGAGACCCAGTACTTC; CDR3: CASSLIRGTSGAIEETQYF
D: TRBD1; V: TRBV28; size: NA; J: TRBJ2-4; DNA: TGTGCCAGCAGCTTGACAGGGGCGGGGGCCAAAAACATTCAGTACTTC; CDR3: CASSLTGAGAKNIQYF
D: TRBD1; V: TRBV2; size: NA; J: TRBJ1-2; DNA: TGTGCCAGGGGGGACAGGGAGAGTACCTTC; CDR3: CARGDRESTF
D: NA; V: TRBV18; size: NA; J: TRBJ1-3; DNA: TGTGCCAGCTCACCACTAAGGGGGTCTGGAAACACCATATATTTT; CDR3: CASSPLRGSGNTIYF
D: NA; V: TRBV5-6; size: NA; J: TRBJ1-5; DNA: TGTGCCAGCAGCCGGGGGGAACTTAGCAATCAGCCCCAGCATTTT; CDR3: CASSRGELSNQPQHF
D: NA; V: TRBV19; size: NA; J: TRBJ2-3; DNA: TGTGCCAGTAGTCAGCGGCACGCAGATACGCAGTATTTT; CDR3: CASSQRHADTQYF